This T cell receptor (beta chain) derives from a study of beta chain features in type 1 diabetes. Study background: What patients shared with healthy donors was a similar profile of age, gender and cell yields. There were 90 million to 110 million sorted cells examined across all samples. Study observations and caveats: For Type 1 diabetes patients, all four CD4+ subsets carried TCRB CDR3s that were moderately but significantly shorter. Equally in patients and controls, shorter templates might have been favored by PCR.

Expressed TCRB transcripts were sequenced after all isolated RNA was converted to cDNA. Some clones are missing from TCRdb's copy, which holds only in-frame ones; the method was immunoSEQ multiplex PCR. The repertoire holds about 260,000 clones, with 20% as singletons. This CDR3 has 15 amino acids. V lost 4 bases to trimming and J lost 6 bases, with 16 bases between them. Germline V gene data show CDR1 as SNHLY and CDR2 as FYNNEI. On this clone: The antigen is unknown.

The sequenced sample consisted of naive CD4+ T cells from blood. The receptor was isolated from a woman in her thirties or forties with type 1 diabetes. The chain combines TRBV2 with TRBJ2-1, with D perhaps TRBD2 (5 bases). CDR3 bases: TGTGCCAGCAGTGTCGACTACGCCTCCGGCAATGAGCAGTTCTTC. This translates into CASSVDYASGNEQFF.